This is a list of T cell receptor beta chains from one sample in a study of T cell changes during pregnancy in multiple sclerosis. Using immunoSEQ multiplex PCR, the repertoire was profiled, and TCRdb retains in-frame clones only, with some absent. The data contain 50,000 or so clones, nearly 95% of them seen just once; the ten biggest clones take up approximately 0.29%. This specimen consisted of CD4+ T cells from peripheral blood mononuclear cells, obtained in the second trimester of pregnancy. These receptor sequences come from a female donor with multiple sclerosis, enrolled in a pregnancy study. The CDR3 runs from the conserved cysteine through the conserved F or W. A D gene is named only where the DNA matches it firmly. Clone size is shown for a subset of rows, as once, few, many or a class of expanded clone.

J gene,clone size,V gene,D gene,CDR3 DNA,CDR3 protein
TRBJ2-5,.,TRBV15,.,TGTGCCACCAGCAGAGATGTTGCTACTATTGTTAGGGAGACCCAGTACTTC,CATSRDVATIVRETQYF
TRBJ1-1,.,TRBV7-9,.,TGTGCCAGCAGCCCTAGGTTATGGGGGGGCGCAATGAACACTGAAGCTTTCTTT,CASSPRLWGGAMNTEAFF
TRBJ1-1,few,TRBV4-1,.,TGCGCCAGCAGCCAAGAACGGGTCTATGGCACTGAAGCTTTCTTT,CASSQERVYGTEAFF
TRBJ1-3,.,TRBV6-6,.,TGTGCCAGCAGCGAGGCACCTTCTGGAAACACCATATATTTT,CASSEAPSGNTIYF
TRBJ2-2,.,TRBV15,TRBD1,TGTGCCACCAGCAGGGGACAGGGGGTAGACACCGGGGAGCTGTTTTTT,CATSRGQGVDTGELFF
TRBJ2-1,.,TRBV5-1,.,TGCGCCAGCAGCTTGGCCGGGGACTCCTACAATGAGCAGTTCTTC,CASSLAGDSYNEQFF
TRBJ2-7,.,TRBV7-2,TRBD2,TGTGCCAGCAGCCTAAGACTAGCGGGGTGGTCCTACGAGCAGTACTTC,CASSLRLAGWSYEQYF
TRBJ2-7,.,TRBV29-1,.,TGCAGCGTCGCGACGGGTACCTACGAGCAGTACTTC,CSVATGTYEQYF
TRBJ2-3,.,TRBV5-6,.,TGTGCCAGCAGCTTGGCACAGCTTCTGACAGATACGCAGTATTTT,CASSLAQLLTDTQYF
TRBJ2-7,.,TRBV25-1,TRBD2,TGTGCCAGCAGTGAACCCGCTAGCGGGGTGTACGAGCAGTACTTC,CASSEPASGVYEQYF
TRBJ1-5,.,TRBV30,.,TGTGCCTGGAGTGTTTCCGGCGGGTCCCAGCATTTT,CAWSVSGGSQHF
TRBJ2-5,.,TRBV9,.,TGTGCCAGCAGCGTAGTAGGGAGTGCGGAGACCCAGTACTTC,CASSVVGSAETQYF
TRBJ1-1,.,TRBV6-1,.,TGTGCCAGCACCCGACAAGGGGCCACTGAAGCTTTCTTT,CASTRQGATEAFF
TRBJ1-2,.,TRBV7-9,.,TGTGCCAGCAGCCCGAGACAGACCAACTATGGCTACACCTTC,CASSPRQTNYGYTF
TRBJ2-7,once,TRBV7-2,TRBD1,TGTGCCAGCAGCAACCGTCAGGGGGCCTACGAGCAGTACTTC,CASSNRQGAYEQYF
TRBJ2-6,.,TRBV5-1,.,TGCGCCAGCAGCTTGGGGGCCGACGGCGGGTCTTCTGGGGCCAACGTCCTGACTTTC,CASSLGADGGSSGANVLTF
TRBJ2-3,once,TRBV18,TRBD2,TGTGCCAGCTCACTGGCGGGGGGGCCAGGAGATACGCAGTATTTT,CASSLAGGPGDTQYF
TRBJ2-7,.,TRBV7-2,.,TGTGCCAGCAGCTTAGGGTTCCGGACTAGGGGGTACGAGCAGTACTTC,CASSLGFRTRGYEQYF
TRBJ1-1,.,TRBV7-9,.,TGTGCCATCGGCACAGGGCTTAACGCTGAAGCTTTCTTT,CAIGTGLNAEAFF
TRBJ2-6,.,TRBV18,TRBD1,TGTGCCAGCTCACTCCGGCCCTCGGGACAGGACGAGAGCTCTGGGGCCAACGTCCTGACTTTC,CASSLRPSGQDESSGANVLTF
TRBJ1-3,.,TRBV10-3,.,TGTGCCATTAGTTTTGCGGCCTCTGGAAACACCATATATTTT,CAISFAASGNTIYF
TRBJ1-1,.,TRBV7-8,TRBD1,TGTGCCAGCAGCAGACGACGACAGGGGGACACTGAAGCTTTCTTT,CASSRRRQGDTEAFF
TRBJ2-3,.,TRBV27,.,TGTGCCAGCAGAGAAGACAGGGTGTGGGGGGGCACAGATACGCAGTATTTT,CASREDRVWGGTDTQYF
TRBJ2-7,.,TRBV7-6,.,TGTGCCAGCAGCTTATTGAGGGAAGGGAGCGAGCAGTACTTC,CASSLLREGSEQYF
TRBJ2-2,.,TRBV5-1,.,TGCGCCAGCAGCTTGGCCGGGTCGGTCCAGAACACCGGGGAGCTGTTTTTT,CASSLAGSVQNTGELFF
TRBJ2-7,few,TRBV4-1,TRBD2,TGCGCCAGCAGCCAAGCCGGACTAGCGGGAGACCTAGTATCCGAGCAGTACTTC,CASSQAGLAGDLVSEQYF
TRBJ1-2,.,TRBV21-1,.,TGTGCCAGCAGCCTAGACAGGAACTATGGCTACACCTTC,CASSLDRNYGYTF
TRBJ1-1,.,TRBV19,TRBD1,TGTGCCAGTACCCCCAGGGGACAGGGTTATATGAACACTGAAGCTTTCTTT,CASTPRGQGYMNTEAFF
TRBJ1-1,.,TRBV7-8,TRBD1,TGTGCCAGCAGCCTCAAAAGACAGGGGAACACTGAAGCTTTCTTT,CASSLKRQGNTEAFF
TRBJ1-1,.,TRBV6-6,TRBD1,TGTGCCGCACAAGACAGGGAGAACACTGAAGCTTTCTTT,CAAQDRENTEAFF
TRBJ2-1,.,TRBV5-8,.,TGTGCCAGCACCCCCAGCGGACAGAACAATGAGCAGTTCTTC,CASTPSGQNNEQFF
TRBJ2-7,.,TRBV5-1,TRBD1,TGCGCCAGCAGCTCCGGACAGGGCAACTCCTACGAGCAGTACTTC,CASSSGQGNSYEQYF
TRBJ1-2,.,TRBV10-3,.,TGTGCCGTACAGGTTAACTATGGCTACACCTTC,CAVQVNYGYTF
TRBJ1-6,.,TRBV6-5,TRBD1,TGTGCCAGCAGTTACCGTTTTGGACAGGGCGGTTCACCCCTCCACTTT,CASSYRFGQGGSPLHF
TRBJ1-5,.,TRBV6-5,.,TGTGCCAGCGCTCTGGGAGTTTATAGCAATCAGCCCCAGCATTTT,CASALGVYSNQPQHF
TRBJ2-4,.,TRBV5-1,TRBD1,TGCGCCAGCAGCCTAGACAGGGACATTCAGTACTTC,CASSLDRDIQYF
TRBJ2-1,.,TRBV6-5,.,TGTGCCAGCAGTTCTGACCGGGATGAGCAGTTCTTC,CASSSDRDEQFF
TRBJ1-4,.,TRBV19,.,TGTGCCAGTACGGCCCGAGACAGACGCAGCTGGCTGTTTTTT,CASTARDRRSWLFF
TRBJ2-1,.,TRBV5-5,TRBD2,TGTGCCAGCAGCTTGGCCGTAGCGGGGGCGCACAATGAGCAGTTCTTC,CASSLAVAGAHNEQFF
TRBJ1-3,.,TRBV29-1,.,TGCAGCGTTGTCTTGGGTAGGGGCTGGAACACCATATATTTT,CSVVLGRGWNTIYF